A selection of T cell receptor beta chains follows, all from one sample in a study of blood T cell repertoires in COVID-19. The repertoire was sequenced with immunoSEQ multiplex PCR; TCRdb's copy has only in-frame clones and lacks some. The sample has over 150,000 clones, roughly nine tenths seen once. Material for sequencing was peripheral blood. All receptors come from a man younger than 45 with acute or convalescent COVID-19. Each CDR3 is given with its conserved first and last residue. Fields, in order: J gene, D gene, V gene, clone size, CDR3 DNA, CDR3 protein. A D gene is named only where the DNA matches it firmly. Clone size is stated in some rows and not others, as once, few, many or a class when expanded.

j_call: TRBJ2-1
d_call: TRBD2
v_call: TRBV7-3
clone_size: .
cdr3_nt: TGTGCCAGCAGCTCGAATAGCGGGGGGGCGTATACTGAGCAGTTCTTC
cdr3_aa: CASSSNSGGAYTEQFF

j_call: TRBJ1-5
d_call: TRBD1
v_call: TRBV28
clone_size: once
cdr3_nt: TGTGCCAGCAGTTTGGCAGGGGGCGGCAATCAGCCCCAGCATTTT
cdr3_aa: CASSLAGGGNQPQHF

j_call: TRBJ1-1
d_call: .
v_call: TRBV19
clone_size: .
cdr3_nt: TGTGCCAGTAGACCTCCCCGTGGACGGGATGAAGCTTTCTTT
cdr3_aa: CASRPPRGRDEAFF

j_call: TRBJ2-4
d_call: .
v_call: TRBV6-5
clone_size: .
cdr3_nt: TGTGCCAGCATGGAGAGTCTAGCCAAAAACATTCAGTACTTC
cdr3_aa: CASMESLAKNIQYF

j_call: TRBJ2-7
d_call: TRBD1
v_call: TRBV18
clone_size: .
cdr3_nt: TGTGCCAGCACGACAGGGGGCGGCGAGCAGTACTTC
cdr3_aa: CASTTGGGEQYF

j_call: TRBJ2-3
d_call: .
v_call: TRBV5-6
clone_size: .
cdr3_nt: TGTGCCAGCAGCTTAACATCGGATACGCAGTATTTT
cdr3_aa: CASSLTSDTQYF

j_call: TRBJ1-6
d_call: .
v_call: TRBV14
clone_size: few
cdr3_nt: TGTGCCAGCAGCCGTCAGTTTAATTCACCCCTCCACTTT
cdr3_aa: CASSRQFNSPLHF

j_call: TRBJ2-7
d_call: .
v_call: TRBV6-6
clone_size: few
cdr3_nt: TGTGCCAGCAGTTACTCCGGGGAGCAGTACTTC
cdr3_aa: CASSYSGEQYF

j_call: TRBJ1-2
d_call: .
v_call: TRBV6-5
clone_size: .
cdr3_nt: TGTGCCAGCAGCGATCACTATCGGACAGATGGCTACACCTTC
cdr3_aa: CASSDHYRTDGYTF

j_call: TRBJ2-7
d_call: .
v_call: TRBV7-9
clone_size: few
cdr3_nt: TGTGCCAGCAGCCTCGGGAGTCGCGAGCAGTACTTC
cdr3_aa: CASSLGSREQYF

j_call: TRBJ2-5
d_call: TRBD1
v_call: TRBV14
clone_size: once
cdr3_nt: TGTGCCAGCAGCCAAGATCGGGGACAGGTCCAAGAGACCCAGTACTTC
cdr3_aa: CASSQDRGQVQETQYF

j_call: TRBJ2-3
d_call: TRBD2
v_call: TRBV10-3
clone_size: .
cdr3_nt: TGTGCCATCAGTGAAGCGGGGGGGTGGGATACGCAGTATTTT
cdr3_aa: CAISEAGGWDTQYF

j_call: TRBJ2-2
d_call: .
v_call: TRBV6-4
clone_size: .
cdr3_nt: TGTGCCAGCAGTGAGTCTTACAGCGGGAACACCGGGGAGCTGTTTTTT
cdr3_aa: CASSESYSGNTGELFF

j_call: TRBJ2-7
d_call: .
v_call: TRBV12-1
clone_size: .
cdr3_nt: TGTGCCAGCAGCCTTCCGGGACAGGGGGCTTTAAGGATTTGTTTC
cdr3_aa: CASSLPGQGALRICF

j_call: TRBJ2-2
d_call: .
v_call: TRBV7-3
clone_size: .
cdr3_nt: TGTGCCAGCAGCTCCGACACCGGGGAGCTGTTTTTT
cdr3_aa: CASSSDTGELFF

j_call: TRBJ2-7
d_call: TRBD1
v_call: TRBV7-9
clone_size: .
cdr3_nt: TGTGCCAGCAGCTCCTCAGGTAGGGGGCCGAGCTCCTACGAGCAGTACTTC
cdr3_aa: CASSSSGRGPSSYEQYF

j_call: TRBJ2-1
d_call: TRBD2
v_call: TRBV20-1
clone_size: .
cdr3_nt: TGCAGTGCTAGTGGCGGGAGTAGAAACAATGAGCAGTTCTTC
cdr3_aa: CSASGGSRNNEQFF

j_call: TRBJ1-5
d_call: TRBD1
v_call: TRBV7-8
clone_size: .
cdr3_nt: TGTGCCAGCAGCTTGGGACAGAACAATCAGCCCCAGCATTTT
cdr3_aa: CASSLGQNNQPQHF

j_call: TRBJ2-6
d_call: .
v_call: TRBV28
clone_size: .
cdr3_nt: TGTGCCAGCAGTTTGTCGAGCTCTGGGGCCAACGTCCTGACTTTC
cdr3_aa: CASSLSSSGANVLTF

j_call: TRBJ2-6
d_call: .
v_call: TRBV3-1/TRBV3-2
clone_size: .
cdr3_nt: TGTGCCAGCAGCCGATGGGACACTACACCCTCTGGGGCCAACGTCCTGACTTTC
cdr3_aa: CASSRWDTTPSGANVLTF

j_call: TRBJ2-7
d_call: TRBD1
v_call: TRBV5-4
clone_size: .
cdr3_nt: TGTGCCAGCAGCTTGGCAGGGACAGTAAGCGAGCAGTACTTC
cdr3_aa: CASSLAGTVSEQYF

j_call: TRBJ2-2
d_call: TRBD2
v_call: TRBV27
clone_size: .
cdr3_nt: TGTGCCAGCAGATTGAGCGGGAGTCGGGAGCTGTTTTTT
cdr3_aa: CASRLSGSRELFF

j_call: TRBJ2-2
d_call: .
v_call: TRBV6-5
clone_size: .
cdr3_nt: TGTGCCAGCAGTAAGATGGCACAGGGTTCCGGGGAGCTGTTTTTT
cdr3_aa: CASSKMAQGSGELFF

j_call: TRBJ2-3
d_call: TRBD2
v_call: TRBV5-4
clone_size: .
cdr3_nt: TGTGCCAGCAGCTTTAAGGTAGCGGGAGGATCCGATACGCAGTATTTT
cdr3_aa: CASSFKVAGGSDTQYF

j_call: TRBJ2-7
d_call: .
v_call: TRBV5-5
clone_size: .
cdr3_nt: TGTGCCAGCAGCTTGGCTTCGGGACACTACTCCTACGAGCAGTACTTC
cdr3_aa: CASSLASGHYSYEQYF

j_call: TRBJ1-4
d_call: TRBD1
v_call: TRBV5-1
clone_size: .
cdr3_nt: TGCGCCAGCAGCGTGGGACAGCTGAATGAAAAACTGTTTTTT
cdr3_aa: CASSVGQLNEKLFF

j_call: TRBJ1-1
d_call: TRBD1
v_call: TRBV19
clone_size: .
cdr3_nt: TGTGCCAGTAGTACCAGAACAGGGGCCGACACTGAAGCTTTCTTT
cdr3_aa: CASSTRTGADTEAFF

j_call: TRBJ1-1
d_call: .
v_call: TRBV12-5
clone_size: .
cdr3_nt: TGTGCTAGTGGTTTGTACTCGAACACTGAAGCTTTCTTT
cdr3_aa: CASGLYSNTEAFF

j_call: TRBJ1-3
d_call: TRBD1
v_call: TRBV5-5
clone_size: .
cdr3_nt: TGTGCCAGCAGCGGTGCCCTAACAGGGGGTGGAAACACCATATATTTT
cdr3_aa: CASSGALTGGGNTIYF

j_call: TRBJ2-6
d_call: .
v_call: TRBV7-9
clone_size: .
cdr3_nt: TGTGCCAGCAGCTTGGCCCAGTTGCTCTCTGGGGCCAACGTCCTGACTTTC
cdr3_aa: CASSLAQLLSGANVLTF

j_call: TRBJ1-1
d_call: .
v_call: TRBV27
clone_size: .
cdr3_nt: TGTGCCAGCAGTTTTAGTATGAACACTGAAGCTTTCTTT
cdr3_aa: CASSFSMNTEAFF

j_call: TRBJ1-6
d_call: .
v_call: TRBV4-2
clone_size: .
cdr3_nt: TGTGCCAGCAGCGACCCAGCTTTATCGGGATCACCCCTCCACTTT
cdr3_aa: CASSDPALSGSPLHF

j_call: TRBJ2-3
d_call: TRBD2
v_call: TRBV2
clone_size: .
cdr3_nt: TGTGCCAGAGGGGTCCCCGCGGGAGTCGTCACAGATACGCAGTATTTT
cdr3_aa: CARGVPAGVVTDTQYF

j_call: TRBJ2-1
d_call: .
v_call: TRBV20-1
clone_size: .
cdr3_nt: TGCAGTGCGCATAGCGAGGTTGAGCAGTTCTTC
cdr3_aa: CSAHSEVEQFF

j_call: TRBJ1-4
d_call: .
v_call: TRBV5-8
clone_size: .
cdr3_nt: TGTGCCAGCAGCACGGGACAACCCGCAACTAATGAAAAACTGTTTTTT
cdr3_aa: CASSTGQPATNEKLFF

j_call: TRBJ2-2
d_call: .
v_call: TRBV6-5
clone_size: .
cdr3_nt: TGTGCCAGCAATAGGAACACCGGGGAGCTGTTTTTT
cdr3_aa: CASNRNTGELFF

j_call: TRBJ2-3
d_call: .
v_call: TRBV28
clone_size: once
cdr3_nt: TGTGCCAGCAGTTTTCGGCGGAACACAGATACGCAGTATTTT
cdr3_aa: CASSFRRNTDTQYF

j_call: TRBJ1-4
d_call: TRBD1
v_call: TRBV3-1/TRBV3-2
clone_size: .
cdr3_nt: TGTGCCAGCAGCCAAAGATCGGACAGGGGTTTAGGAAAACTGTTTTTT
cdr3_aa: CASSQRSDRGLGKLFF

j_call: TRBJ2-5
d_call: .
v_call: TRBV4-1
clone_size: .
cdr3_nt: TGCGCCAGCAGCCAAGATGGGGTGGGAGCCCGGGAGACCCAGTACTTC
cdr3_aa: CASSQDGVGARETQYF

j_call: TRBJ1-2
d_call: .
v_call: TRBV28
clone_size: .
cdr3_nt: TGTGCCAGCAGTTTAGGGCAGCTCTATGGCTACACCTTC
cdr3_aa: CASSLGQLYGYTF

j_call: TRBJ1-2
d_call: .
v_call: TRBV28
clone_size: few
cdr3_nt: TGTGCCAGCAGTTTAGTAGAATCAAGATACAGGAACGGCTACACCTTC
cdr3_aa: CASSLVESRYRNGYTF

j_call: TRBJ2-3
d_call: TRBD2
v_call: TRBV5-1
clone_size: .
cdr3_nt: TGCGCCAGCAGCGCTAGCGGGGGACCCACAGATACGCAGTATTTT
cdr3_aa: CASSASGGPTDTQYF

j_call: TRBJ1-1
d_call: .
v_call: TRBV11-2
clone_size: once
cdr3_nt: TGTGCCAGCAGCCCCTACCCTAACACTGAAGCTTTCTTT
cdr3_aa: CASSPYPNTEAFF

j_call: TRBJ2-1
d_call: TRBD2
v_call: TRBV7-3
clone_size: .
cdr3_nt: TGTGCCAGCAGCCCACGCGGGACTAGCGGACCGGAAAAGCAGTTCTTC
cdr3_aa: CASSPRGTSGPEKQFF

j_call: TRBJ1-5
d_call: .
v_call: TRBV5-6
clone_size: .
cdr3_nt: TGTGCCAGCAGCTTGGCGAGTGGCGGCGGGCAGCAGCCCCAGCATTTT
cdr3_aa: CASSLASGGGQQPQHF

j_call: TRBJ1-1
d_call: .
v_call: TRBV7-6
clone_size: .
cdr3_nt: TGTGCCAGCAGCCCTATTGCCCAGGGTGCGAGGACTGAAGCTTTCTTT
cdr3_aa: CASSPIAQGARTEAFF

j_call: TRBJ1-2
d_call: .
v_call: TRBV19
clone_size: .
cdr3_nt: TGTGCCAGTTCAGATTGGAACTATGGCTACACCTTC
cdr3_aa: CASSDWNYGYTF

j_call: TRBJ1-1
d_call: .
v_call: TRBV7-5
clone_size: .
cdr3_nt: TGTGCCAGAAGCTTAGCTGATTCCCCAACCCCAGGATTGGGTTGGAGGTGGAACACTGAAGCTTTCTTT
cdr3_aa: CARSLADSPTPGLGWRWNTEAFF

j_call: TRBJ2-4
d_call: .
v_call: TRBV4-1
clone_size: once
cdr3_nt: TGCGCCAGCAGCCATTTTGTGTCCAGAAAAAACATTCAGTACTTC
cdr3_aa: CASSHFVSRKNIQYF

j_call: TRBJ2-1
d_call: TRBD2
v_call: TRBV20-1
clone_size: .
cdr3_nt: TGCAGTGCTAGTGATAGCGGGAGAGGTTTCTACAATGAGCAGTTCTTC
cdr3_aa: CSASDSGRGFYNEQFF

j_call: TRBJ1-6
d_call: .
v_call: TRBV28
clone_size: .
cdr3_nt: TGTGCCACAAGTTTCCCCACACCGATTTCGGGGTCACCCCTCCACTTT
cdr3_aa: CATSFPTPISGSPLHF

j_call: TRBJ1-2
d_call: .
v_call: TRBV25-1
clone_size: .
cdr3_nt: TGTGCCAGCAGTGAACGATGGAGGGATGGCTACACCTTC
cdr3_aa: CASSERWRDGYTF

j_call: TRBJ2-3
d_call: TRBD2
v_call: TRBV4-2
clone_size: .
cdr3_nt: TGTGCCAGCAGCTCCAAGCGGGGGGGTACAGATACGCAGTATTTT
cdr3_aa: CASSSKRGGTDTQYF

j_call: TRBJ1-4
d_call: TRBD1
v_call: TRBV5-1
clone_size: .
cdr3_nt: TGCGCCAGCAGGCTACAGGGGACTAATGAAAAACTGTTTTTT
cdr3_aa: CASRLQGTNEKLFF

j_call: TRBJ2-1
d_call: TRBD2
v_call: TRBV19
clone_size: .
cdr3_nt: TGTGCCAGTAGTATGGTTAGCGGGGGGGCCAGGAATGAGCAGTTCTTC
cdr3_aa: CASSMVSGGARNEQFF

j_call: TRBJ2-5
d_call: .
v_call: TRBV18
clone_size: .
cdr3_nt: TGTGCCAGCTCACCACCTTTCCGAGAGACCCAGTACTTC
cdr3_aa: CASSPPFRETQYF

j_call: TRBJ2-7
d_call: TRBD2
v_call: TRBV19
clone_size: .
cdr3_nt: TGTGCCAGTAGTATAAACGGGGGAGGGCCCTACGAGCAGTACTTC
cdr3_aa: CASSINGGGPYEQYF